The entry below describes one T cell receptor beta chain. Only in-frame clones appear in the TCRdb table, and some are missing; sequencing was by immunoSEQ multiplex PCR. The top ten hold roughly 15% of the sample, which has about 180,000 clones, around 84% seen once. CDR1 is LNHDA and CDR2 is SQIVND in the germline V gene (reference sequence). V gave up 4 bases and J gave up 2 bases; unmatched junction bases: 5. CDR3 size: 15 residues. The data were taken from a study of blood T cell repertoires in COVID-19. All enrollees were roughly 18 to 89 years old and from about two dozen US areas. Researchers sorted participants into cohorts using their self-reported clinical history.

The rearrangement uses TRBV19 and TRBJ2-5; 9 bases match TRBD2. The sequence came from a man between 50 and 59 years old who had recovered from COVID-19. What was sequenced was PBMCs or T cells enriched from blood (not recorded which). The CDR3 DNA is TGTGCCAGTAGTACCGCGGGGGGGCGGCAAGAGACCCAGTACTTC. It encodes CASSTAGGRQETQYF.